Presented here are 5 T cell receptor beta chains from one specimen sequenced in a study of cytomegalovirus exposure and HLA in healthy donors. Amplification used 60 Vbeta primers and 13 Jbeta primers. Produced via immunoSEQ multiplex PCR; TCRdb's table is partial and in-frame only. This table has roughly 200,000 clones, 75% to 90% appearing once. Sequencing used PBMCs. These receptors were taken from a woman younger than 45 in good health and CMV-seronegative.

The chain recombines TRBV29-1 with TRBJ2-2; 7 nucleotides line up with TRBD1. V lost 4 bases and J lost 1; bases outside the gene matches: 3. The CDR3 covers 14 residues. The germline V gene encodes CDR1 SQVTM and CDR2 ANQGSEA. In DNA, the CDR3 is TGCAGCGTTGCTGGACAGGTGAACACCGGGGAGCTGTTTTTT. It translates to CSVAGQVNTGELFF.

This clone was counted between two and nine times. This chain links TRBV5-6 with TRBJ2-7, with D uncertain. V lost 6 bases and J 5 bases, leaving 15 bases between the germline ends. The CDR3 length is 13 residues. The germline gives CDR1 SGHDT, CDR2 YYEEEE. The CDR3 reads CASNPRLAHEQYF. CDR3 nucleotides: TGTGCCAGCAACCCGAGGCTGGCCCACGAGCAGTACTTC.

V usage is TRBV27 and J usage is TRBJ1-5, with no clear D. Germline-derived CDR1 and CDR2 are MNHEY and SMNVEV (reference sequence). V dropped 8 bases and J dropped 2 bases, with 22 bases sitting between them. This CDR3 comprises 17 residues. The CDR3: CASARRKAVRGNQPQHF. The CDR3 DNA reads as TGTGCCAGCGCTCGCCGGAAGGCCGTGAGGGGCAATCAGCCCCAGCATTTT.

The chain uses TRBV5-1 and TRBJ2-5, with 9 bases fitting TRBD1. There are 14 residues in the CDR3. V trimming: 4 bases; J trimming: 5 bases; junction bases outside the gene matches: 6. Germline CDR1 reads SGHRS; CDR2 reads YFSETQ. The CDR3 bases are TGCGCCAGCAGCCCTACAGGGGGCGGCGAGACCCAGTACTTC. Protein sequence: CASSPTGGGETQYF.

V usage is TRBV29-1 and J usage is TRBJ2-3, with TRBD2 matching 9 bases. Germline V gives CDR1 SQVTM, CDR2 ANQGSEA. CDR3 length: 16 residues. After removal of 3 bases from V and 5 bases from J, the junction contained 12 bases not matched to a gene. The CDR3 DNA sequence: TGCAGCGTTGAGGCCGCGGGGGCGGGGGGGTTAGATACGCAGTATTTT. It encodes CSVEAAGAGGLDTQYF.